This T cell receptor (beta chain) was obtained from a study of CD8+ T cells in alopecia areata (dated by TCRdb to about 2018). Notes on the research overall: Treated patients were enrolled in an open-label pilot trial of oral tofacitinib at 5 to 10 mg twice daily for moderate-to-severe alopecia areata. Patients received tofacitinib for 6 to 18 months and were then followed off drug for 6 months to check for delayed response and recurrence. For the treated patients, the SALT score, which quantifies what percentage of scalp surface area is affected, served as the measure of disease severity. In both human patients and the C3H/HeJ mouse model, the study applied high-throughput TCRbeta sequencing to look at T cell clonal expansion in alopecia areata. Human TCRbeta sequencing covered scalp tissue and sorted CD4+ and CD8+ peripheral blood T cells from patchy and totalis/universalis alopecia areata patients and healthy controls. Patients on tofacitinib were biopsied at baseline and after 4 and 24 weeks of treatment, and several of the patients also had a later scalp biopsy. Scalp clonality was compared among normal scalp (n=4), patchy alopecia areata scalp (n=8), and alopecia totalis/universalis scalp (n=8). RNA came from the PAXgene miRNA kit for fixed scalp, the miRNeasy kit for PBMCs, and the RNeasy kit for mouse skin. Amplification of TCRbeta CDR3 regions was done by immunoSEQ multiplex PCR using 35 Vbeta forward primers and 13 Jbeta reverse primers. Paper-wide results and their limitations: Shared TCR sequences between patients were less evident than in mice, which may be partly attributable to HLA diversity in the patient population. Many expanded lesional clones persisted in scalp and blood during tofacitinib treatment, which may partly explain relapse after stopping treatment. Higher clonality and more expanded CD8+ clones were observed in lesional scalp than in normal scalp, particularly in alopecia totalis/universalis, a finding suggestive of antigenic drive. Tofacitinib significantly lowered scalp clonality and the number of expanded CD8+ clones among the top 100 scalp clones. The treated cohort was small, with a single nonresponder, so links between baseline CD8+ expansion and response need larger studies. Scalp TCR repertoire analysis is complicated because resident alphabeta T cells in normal human skin are also sequenced, whereas mouse skin is dominated by gammadelta T cells.

A few counts support this clone. Which antigen it targets is not known. Per-base quality was not reported, and no clone a single base away is much larger than it. The treatment or condition label, as the study defines it: oral pan-JAK inhibitor, 5-10 mg twice daily. Lesional scalp punch biopsies and peripheral blood were collected from alopecia areata patients. After PBMCs were isolated by density centrifugation and stained for CD3, CD4 and CD8, a FACSAria was used to sort CD4+ and CD8+ T cells. The CDR3 goes from the cysteine to the phenylalanine over 15 residues. Only CDR3 DNA remains: 45 bases, in frame from the first base. From the germline V gene (reference sequence), CDR1 is GTSNPN and CDR2 is SVGIG. V lost 0 bases and J lost 8 bases; the stretch between them is 14 bases long. To prepare the library, the immunoSEQ multiplex PCR assay was applied. RNA was extracted from all samples and reverse transcribed into cDNA as template for TCR sequencing. First-strand cDNA was synthesized using SuperScript III with a 2:1 mix of oligo-dT and random hexamers. A synthetic immune receptor repertoire was used to assess amplification bias, and residual bias was removed computationally. Under the source paper's analysis protocol: Raw reads were preprocessed to remove errors, and CDR3 was defined according to IMGT conventions as the region from the conserved cysteine to phenylalanine. Clonality was calculated as 1 minus Shannon entropy normalized by log2 of the number of productive unique TCRs. Whether scalp clones were CD4 or CD8 was inferred by matching scalp TCRbeta sequences against CD4 and CD8 repertoires sorted from blood. In TCRdb, the immuneACCESS table is reduced to in-frame sequences with V and J assigned. These tables do not hold every clone; where another copy was compared, an unresolved V gene accounts for under half, and the others remain unexplained. That table supplies the V and J calls and clone size; D and trimming were determined from the DNA. Across this sample there are approximately 210,000 clones, with roughly three fifths seen only once. The leading ten clones occupy 1% to 1.5% of the sample.

The sample here was CD4+ T cells sorted from blood, taken at roughly week 45, from a patient treated with tofacitinib. The sequence joins TRBV30 to TRBJ1-6, with TRBD1 as a weak D call on 5 bases. The TCR originated in a human donor with alopecia areata. At the DNA level, the sequence is TGTGCCTGGAGTGTGAGCAGGGTGAGGCATTCACCCCTCCACTTT. Its product reads: CAWSVSRVRHSPLHF.